The subject of this entry is one T cell receptor beta chain. The antigen it recognizes is unknown. No qualities accompany the bases; no much larger clone lies one base away. Participants in the prospective study were aged roughly 18 to 89 years, lived in 20 to 25 United States geographic areas, and enrolled through a virtual design. To assign participants to cohorts, the prospective study relied on clinical history that participants themselves reported in a screening survey and a study questionnaire. Recovered participants in ImmuneRACE Cohort 3 were defined as having two consecutive negative NP/OP PCR tests, clearance from a healthcare professional, or resolution of symptoms. Mobile phlebotomists in the prospective study collected whole blood, serum and a nasopharyngeal or oropharyngeal swab from every participant. Participants in the prospective study had the option to provide additional blood draws and questionnaires over an approximately two-month period. Prospective study blood samples were shipped either frozen or at room temperature before DNA extraction.

The record originates from a study of blood T cell repertoires in COVID-19 (dated by TCRdb to 2019 to 2021). Looking at the study overall: Samples from collaborators originated in the United States, Italy and Spain and spanned both the acute and convalescent phases of COVID-19. Subjects who had been exposed to COVID-19, were actively infected with it, or had recovered from it provided the deeply sampled blood TCRbeta repertoires that made up the dataset. The repertoires were released in a freely available public database meant as a resource for research on the immune response to SARS-CoV-2. Where HLA class I and class II types were available, the types were taken from metadata supplied by the sample provider, not from assay-based typing. The sample metadata nearly always contained a de-identified subject ID, COVID-19 status, age in years and sex. The prospective study material was composed of cDNA or gDNA derived from T cells, B-cell-depleted T cells, or PBMCs. The samples were drawn from the first 160 participants of the ongoing ImmuneRACE study and from 950 to 1,500 subjects provided by 6 global collaborators. Beyond this particular receptor, the publication reports: Clinical and demographic metadata were provided uncurated, with the amount varying by source and participant.

TCRbeta CDR3 regions were amplified from genomic DNA using the immunoSEQ Assay, a bias-controlled multiplex PCR. The original pipeline was this. The number of nucleated cells in each sample was estimated from the amplification of reference gene primers within the assay. To quantify the absolute abundance of each unique TCRbeta CDR3 rearrangement, sequence reads were collapsed and filtered. For each sample, productive Simpson clonality was calculated as the square root of Simpson's diversity index across productive rearrangements. Not all clones reach the TCRdb copy of this immuneACCESS table, which keeps in-frame sequences only. Checked studies attribute under half of the gap to unresolved V genes and leave the rest unexplained. V, J and clone size reflect that table, while D and trimming were determined from the DNA. This sample has some 130,000 clones in its table, and 86% of those were observed once. The ten most abundant clones make up 2.3% of the sample.

The CDR3, from cysteine to phenylalanine, totals 18 residues. Left in the record is the CDR3 DNA by itself, 54 bases read in frame from the first base. Trimming removed 5 bases from V and 2 bases from J; the gene matches leave 12 bases unexplained. The germline V gene yields SGHAT for CDR1 and FQNNGV for CDR2. This chain is built from TRBV11-2 and TRBJ2-3; TRBD2 agrees with 11 junctional bases. The origin of this receptor is a woman aged 45-65 years who had recovered from COVID-19. The sample comprised PBMCs or T cells enriched from blood (not recorded which). The CDR3 here reads CASSPEWVAGGYTDTQYF. In nucleotide form, the sequence is TGTGCCAGCAGCCCAGAGTGGGTAGCGGGGGGGTACACAGATACGCAGTATTTT.